This record concerns one TCR beta chain sequence. At least ten counts were recorded for this clonotype. The antigen it binds to is not known. No base quality values were provided; no much bigger clone lies one nucleotide off. This entry belongs to a study of neurological immune-mediated disorders (dated by TCRdb to the late 2010s). About the full investigation: Using UMI-based sequencing, the study compared peripheral blood TCR-beta repertoires from patients with HTLV-I-associated myelopathy (HAM/TSP), patients with multiple sclerosis, and healthy controls. Longitudinal samples, technical triplicates and paired sorted CD4+ and CD8+ T-cell subsets, alongside PBMC samples, were included among the approximately 110 TCR-beta libraries. The cohort comprised 68 subjects: around 15 HAM/TSP patients, around 35 multiple sclerosis patients and 20 healthy controls. General study outcomes and caveats: TCR clonal expansion was highest in HAM/TSP patients and lowest in MS patients, with MS patients falling below even healthy controls. No identical CDR3 amino acid sequences were shared among expanded clones across subjects, suggesting private TCR-beta repertoires in all groups.

To synthesize cDNA, template-switch 5'RACE was performed with a primer carrying a 10-nucleotide random unique molecular identifier so that each TCR transcript was tagged. Each sequencing run produced over 190 million TCR-beta sequences covering 15-18 subjects. Total RNA was extracted with the RNeasy kit. The KAPA Real-time Library Amplification kit was used to amplify TCR-beta VDJ regions with primers targeting the TCR constant region and the 5'RACE anchor. Sample indexes and Illumina adaptors were added in a first PCR, and a second PCR then increased library yield. After purification with Ampure beads, the TCR product of roughly 650 bp was size-selected on a 2% E-gel SizeSelection system. Before pooling, libraries had their quality checked on a Bioanalyzer, their concentration measured with Qubit, and their quantity determined with the Kapa Library Quantification kit. An Illumina HiSeq 2500 sequenced the libraries paired-end 2 x 150 bp. To increase sequence diversity, roughly 25-31% phiX was spiked into each library pool. Per the original workflow: Quality-filtered reads were processed with the UMI-based MiGEC pipeline, which removed over 75% of raw TCR sequences during error correction. IMGT germline references were used for aligning VDJ genes, and each clonotype was defined as a unique CDR3 amino acid sequence together with its V-J genes. Clonal expansion, Shannon diversity, and CDR3 relatedness (CalcPairwiseDistances, ClusterSamples) were evaluated with VDJtools, and phylogenetic trees were built with CLCbio workbench. Using coefficient-of-variation modelling across technical triplicates, the study counted a clone as expanded if it had at least 8 unique UMIs. Through fastp at Q25 and MiXCR, TCRdb rebuilt clones from the public reads, retaining in-frame beta chains. Duplicate CDR3 protein sequences are folded into a single record with the most common DNA and genes. The V and J calls shown here were made by TCRdb, not taken from the authors' results. The sample records approximately 74,000 distinct CDR3 sequences, about 9% of which are singletons. The ten top clones hold 1.5% to 2% of the sample.

The CDR3 runs 15 amino acids, cysteine and phenylalanine included. CDR3 DNA is the only sequence kept; it has 45 bases, read in frame from the first base. CDR1 and CDR2 (SGHRS, YFSETQ) derive from the germline V gene. Deletion took 4 bases off V and 0 bases off J, with a span of 10 bases between the germline ends. The healthy controls were volunteers from blood banks in Maryland, USA. Libraries from unsorted PBMCs were made from 2 million PBMCs kept in RNAlater at -80 degrees C until RNA extraction. Peripheral blood underwent Ficoll-Hypaque density gradient centrifugation to isolate PBMCs, which were then cryopreserved in liquid nitrogen.

The specimen sequenced was PBMCs. The chain is encoded by TRBV5-1 joined to TRBJ2-2; the D segment could be TRBD1, given 6 matching bases. This TCR was sampled from a middle-aged man in good health. In nucleotide form, the sequence is TGCGCCAGCAGCGTGGACAGCGCGAACACCGGGGAGCTGTTTTTT. Translated, this gives CASSVDSANTGELFF.